A selection of T cell receptor beta chains follows, all from one sample in a study of CD8 T cells in Susac syndrome. TCRdb re-called the immunoSEQ multiplex PCR reads with MiXCR, one entry per CDR3 protein. The repertoire consists of under 200,000 distinct CDR3 sequences, with more than 85% occurring once and the leading ten covering approximately 0.086%. The sequencing input was CD4+ T cells from PBMCs. These receptors all come from a human donor with Susac syndrome. The CDR3 runs from the conserved cysteine through the conserved F or W. The order of the fields is V gene, J gene, CDR3 protein.

TRBV10-3	TRBJ2-3	CAISESSQVGVDTQYF
TRBV28	TRBJ2-5	CASSSVRGETQYF
TRBV5-1	TRBJ2-4	CASSDPSGSPIQYF
TRBV29-1	TRBJ2-1	CSVGTGMGNEQFF
TRBV19	TRBJ2-7	CASGRTGGGEQYF
TRBV29-1	TRBJ2-5	CSVLDSQETQYF
TRBV5-1	TRBJ2-6	CASSSDRTNSGANVLTF
TRBV19	TRBJ1-5	CASTGGNQPQHF
TRBV12-3/TRBV12-4	TRBJ1-2	CASSAARPLLSGTF
TRBV5-4	TRBJ1-1	CASSLSPDSEAFF